Sequencing of this T cell receptor beta chain was carried out in a study of cytomegalovirus exposure and HLA in healthy donors. This CDR3 has 15 amino acids. Trimming cost V 5 bases and J 3 bases, with 16 bases left between them. From germline, CDR1 is MNHEY and CDR2 SVGAGI. PCR employed 60 Vbeta and 13 Jbeta primers. TCRdb keeps only in-frame clones here, not all; method: immunoSEQ multiplex PCR. The sample shows about 90,000 clones, around 77% of them seen only once. The sequence derives from a man aged 25-45 years in good health and CMV-seronegative. The sequenced material came from PBMCs. The genes are TRBV6-5 and TRBJ1-2; D gene uncertain. The CDR3 DNA reads TGTGCCAGCAGTCCTGTTGCGATAGAGTACTATGGCTACACCTTC. Its protein is CASSPVAIEYYGYTF.